This T cell receptor beta chain was captured by sequencing in a study of blood T cell repertoires in COVID-19. Turning to the study itself: The United States, Italy and Spain were the sources of the acute and convalescent COVID-19 samples.

Germline assignment: CDR1 SGHAT and CDR2 FQDESV (reference sequence). The CDR3 totals 13 residues. V gave up 4 bases and J gave up 4 bases, with 10 bases separating them. The table came from immunoSEQ multiplex PCR; TCRdb's copy has only in-frame clones and leaves some out. The sample holds about 250,000 clones; about four fifths are singletons and the top ten take 5%. This clone appeared a single time. This TCR came from a middle-aged man who had been exposed to COVID-19. The chain links TRBV11-1 to TRBJ1-1, with D perhaps matching TRBD1 (5 bases). Source material: PBMCs or T cells enriched from blood (not recorded which). DNA for the CDR3: TGTGCCAGCAGCTCCATCGGGGGCACTGAAGCTTTCTTT. Translated, it gives CASSSIGGTEAFF.